Following are 29 T cell receptor beta chains from one sample sequenced in a study of cytomegalovirus exposure and HLA in healthy donors. The PCR ran on 60 Vbeta and 13 Jbeta primers. Libraries were prepared by immunoSEQ multiplex PCR; TCRdb keeps only in-frame clonotypes and omits some of them. The table shows some 150,000 clones, with approximately 78% occurring only once. Sequences were obtained from PBMCs. These receptors all come from a human donor in good health.

This chain links TRBV7-9 with TRBJ2-7; a possible D gene is TRBD1 (5 bases). Trimming pared 2 bases from V and 2 bases from J, leaving 13 bases between. CDR3 size: 15 residues. Germline assignment: CDR1 SEHNR and CDR2 FQNEAQ (reference sequence). The DNA of the CDR3 is TGTGCCAGCAGCTTAATCCAGGGAACTACCTACGAGCAGTACTTC. It is translated as CASSLIQGTTYEQYF.

This clone has more than one count but fewer than ten. The CDR3 loop reads CASSQGRGAYGYGYTF. The CDR3 DNA reads as TGCGCCAGCAGCCAAGGGAGGGGTGCCTATGGCTATGGCTACACCTTC. The chain joins TRBV4-1 to TRBJ1-2; the D gene is possibly TRBD1 (5 bases). The V gene lost 1 base and the J gene lost 4 bases, with 16 bases spanning the gap. CDR3 length: 16 residues. Germline values: CDR1 MGHRA, CDR2 YSYEKL.

The chain recombines TRBV19 with TRBJ2-1; tentatively, D is TRBD2 (6 bases). Per the germline V gene, CDR1 is LNHDA and CDR2 is SQIVND (reference sequence). Trimming pared 6 bases from V and 4 bases from J, leaving 7 bases between. The CDR3 sequence is 12 residues long. The CDR3 DNA follows: TGTGCCAGTAGGGGGGGATACAATGAGCAGTTCTTC. Translating it yields CASRGGYNEQFF. Looking up the rest from reference TRBV19 and TRBJ2-1 gives the full variable domain: DGGITQSPKYLFRKEGQNVTLSCEQNLNHDAMYWYRQDPGQGLRLIYYSQIVNDFQKGDIAEGYSVSREKKESFPLTVTSAQKNPTAFYLCASRGGYNEQFFGPGTRLTVL.

This clone has only a few counts. The chain carries TRBV15 and TRBJ2-7, with TRBD1 as a possible D gene (5 bases). Deletions cut 5 bases from V and 3 bases from J, with 11 bases between. This CDR3 has 13 amino acids. CDR1 and CDR2 (germline): LNHNV, YYDKDF (reference sequence). CDR3 amino acids: CATSDRRSYEQYF. In nucleotides, the CDR3 is TGTGCCACCAGCGACAGACGAAGCTACGAGCAGTACTTC.

The V and J genes are TRBV13 and TRBJ2-2; TRBD2 agrees at 9 bases. V lost 3 bases to trimming and J lost 4 bases; unmatched junction nucleotides: 6. The CDR3 is 16 residues long. In germline, CDR1 is PRHDT, CDR2 FYEKMQ (reference sequence). CDR3 in DNA: TGTGCCAGCAGCTTTAGCGGGGGACCGGGCACCGGGGAGCTGTTTTTT. It translates to CASSFSGGPGTGELFF.

This clone was seen a few times. The V call is TRBV2, the J call TRBJ1-1, with a tentative D call TRBD1 (6 bases). CDR3 size: 14 residues. Germline V CDR1 and CDR2: SNHLY, FYNNEI. Trimming shortened V by 4 bases and J by 1 base, and 10 bases separated the two germline ends. CDR3 amino acids: CASSADRWNTEAFF. DNA for the CDR3: TGTGCCAGCAGTGCGGACAGATGGAACACTGAAGCTTTCTTT. The variable domain in full, completed from reference TRBV2 and TRBJ1-1, reads EPEVTQTPSHQVTQMGQEVILRCVPISNHLYFYWYRQILGQKVEFLVSFYNNEISEKSEIFDDQFSVERPDGSNFTLKIRSTKLEDSAMYFCASSADRWNTEAFFGQGTRLTVV.

The gene calls are TRBV29-1 and TRBJ2-1; TRBD2 matches at 8 bases. Germline trimming cut 8 bases from V and 1 base from J; bases unmatched to any gene: 16. CDR1 and CDR2 (germline): SQVTM, ANQGSEA. CDR3 length: 17 amino acids. CDR3 region: CSILGGTGGPSYNEQFF. As DNA, the CDR3 is TGCAGCATCTTGGGGGGAACGGGGGGGCCTTCCTACAATGAGCAGTTCTTC.

This chain joins TRBV28 and TRBJ2-5, with 7 nucleotides matching TRBD2. The J call may not be correct, given that the DNA end is closer to TRBJ2-7. Germline CDR1 is MDHEN and CDR2 is SYDVKM. This CDR3 has 13 residues. The CDR3 spells CASLAVRTYEQYF. As DNA, the CDR3 is TGTGCCAGCCTAGCGGTGCGAACCTACGAGCAGTACTTC.

This chain connects TRBV25-1 to TRBJ2-7; TRBD1 matches at 8 bases. The CDR3 loop spans 14 amino acids. With V trimmed by 10 bases and J by 3 bases, 11 bases remained unmatched. Germline V CDR1 and CDR2: MGHDK, SYGVNS. The DNA for the CDR3 is TGTGCCACCTATTGGACAGGGCCAGACTACGAGCAGTACTTC. Translation: CATYWTGPDYEQYF.

Only a few counts were recorded for this clone. V usage is TRBV11-2 and J usage is TRBJ2-1; 9 bases map to TRBD2. The CDR3 is 16 amino acids. The V gene's germline CDR1 is SGHAT and CDR2 FQNNGV. The V segment lost 6 bases and the J segment 3 bases; nucleotides outside the gene matches: 9. The CDR3: CASSYGGGAYYNEQFF. The CDR3, as DNA: TGTGCCAGCAGTTACGGCGGGGGGGCGTACTACAATGAGCAGTTCTTC.

This chain joins TRBV6-4 and TRBJ1-3; TRBD1 agrees at 8 bases. With V trimmed by 4 bases and J by 4 bases, 12 bases remained unmatched. CDR1 MRHNA and CDR2 SNTAGT come from the germline V gene. The CDR3 is made up of 17 amino acids. As DNA, the CDR3 is TGTGCCAGCAGTGTCGGGACAGGACTATTCAAAGGAAACACCATATATTTT. Residues: CASSVGTGLFKGNTIYF.

The chain is built from TRBV2 and TRBJ1-1; D gene ambiguous. Trimming left V 6 bases short and J 1 base short, with 12 bases between. Germline V CDR1 and CDR2: SNHLY, FYNNEI. CDR3 length: 14 amino acids. The DNA for the CDR3 is TGTGCCAGCAGCGACCCTCGGGAGAACACTGAAGCTTTCTTT. This encodes CASSDPRENTEAFF.

This clone turned up a few times. The V and J genes are TRBV13 and TRBJ2-5, with TRBD2 matching 10 bases. The J call may be faulty, since TRBJ2-7 better matches the DNA end. Germline CDR1 PRHDT, CDR2 FYEKMQ (reference sequence). The CDR3 extends over 15 amino acids. This CDR3 reads CASSLGGLASYEQYF. Here the CDR3 DNA reads TGTGCCAGCAGCTTAGGGGGACTAGCGTCCTACGAGCAGTACTTC.

The chain links TRBV18 to TRBJ1-1; no clear D. Deletions cut 0 bases from V and 1 base from J, with 12 bases between. The germline CDR1 and CDR2 sequences are KGHSH and LQKENI. The CDR3 sequence is 16 residues long. The DNA of the CDR3 is TGTGCCAGCTCACCACCGGTAGAGGTCACGAACACTGAAGCTTTCTTT. As protein: CASSPPVEVTNTEAFF.

CDR3 amino acids: CASSTRGDIQYF. Written as DNA, the CDR3 is TGTGCCAGTAGTACCCGGGGAGACATTCAGTACTTC. V is TRBV19 and J is TRBJ2-4; perhaps TRBD2 as D (5 bases). Trimming took off 4 bases at V and 8 bases at J, with 9 bases between the two ends. From germline, CDR1 is LNHDA and CDR2 SQIVND (reference sequence). This CDR3 has 12 amino acids. Looking up the rest from reference TRBV19 and TRBJ2-4 gives the full variable domain: DGGITQSPKYLFRKEGQNVTLSCEQNLNHDAMYWYRQDPGQGLRLIYYSQIVNDFQKGDIAEGYSVSREKKESFPLTVTSAQKNPTAFYLCASSTRGDIQYFGAGTRLSVL.

The chain recombines TRBV18 with TRBJ2-2; 10 bases align to TRBD2. The V gene end was trimmed by 0 bases and the J gene end by 4 bases; junction bases not matched to a gene: 5. CDR3 size: 17 residues. Per the germline V gene, CDR1 is KGHSH and CDR2 is LQKENI. Here the CDR3 reads CASSPPGLASGTGELFF. The CDR3 region has the DNA TGTGCCAGCTCACCACCGGGACTAGCGTCCGGCACCGGGGAGCTGTTTTTT.

The V gene is TRBV7-9, the J gene TRBJ2-3; TRBD1 matches 7 bases. Unmatched junction bases numbered 6, after V lost 3 bases and J lost 6 bases. The CDR3 spans 14 residues. Germline V gene data show CDR1 as SEHNR and CDR2 as FQNEAQ (reference sequence). CDR3 amino acids: CASSLVRGPDTQYF. The CDR3 DNA reads as TGTGCCAGCAGCTTGGTAAGGGGGCCGGATACGCAGTATTTT.

The V gene is TRBV10-2, the J gene TRBJ2-3, with 15 bases aligning to TRBD2. With 6 bases clipped from V and 7 bases from J, the junction kept 11 bases outside the gene matches. Germline CDR1 and CDR2: WSHSY and SAAADI. CDR3 size: 17 residues. The CDR3 sequence is CASRGTSGGFNPNTQYF. The CDR3, as DNA: TGCGCCAGCAGGGGGACTAGCGGGGGGTTCAATCCGAATACGCAGTATTTT.

CDR3 DNA sequence: TGTGCCAGCAGTACTCCCCGTCAGGGGAGCACAGATACGCAGTATTTT. As protein: CASSTPRQGSTDTQYF. The gene calls are TRBV2 and TRBJ2-3, with TRBD1 as a possible D gene (6 bases). The V gene's germline CDR1 is SNHLY and CDR2 FYNNEI. Trimming left V 5 bases short and J 0 bases short, with 15 bases between. The CDR3 totals 16 residues.

DNA for the CDR3: TGTGCCAGCAGTTCTGCTGACAGCACCTACGAGCAGTACTTC. Translation gives CASSSADSTYEQYF. This rearrangement joins TRBV2 to TRBJ2-7, with D perhaps matching TRBD1 (5 bases). The V end was cut by 5 bases, the J end by 2 bases, with 13 bases between. Germline V lookup: CDR1 SNHLY, CDR2 FYNNEI. The CDR3 extends over 14 amino acids.

This chain connects TRBV19 to TRBJ1-4; no reliable D call. V lost 3 bases to trimming and J lost 0 bases, with 8 bases between them. The CDR3 is 15 residues long. Germline CDR1 reads LNHDA; CDR2 reads SQIVND (reference sequence). The CDR3 is CASSIRIATNEKLFF. The CDR3 DNA reads TGTGCCAGTAGTATCAGAATTGCAACTAATGAAAAACTGTTTTTT.

V usage is TRBV5-1 and J usage is TRBJ2-6; possibly TRBD1 for D (5 bases). The CDR3 is 17 amino acids. V was clipped by 0 bases and J by 3 bases, with 13 bases between them. Germline CDR1 reads SGHRS; CDR2 reads YFSETQ. CDR3 DNA: TGCGCCAGCAGCTTGGTAATCAGGGCTGATGGGGCCAACGTCCTGACTTTC. This codes for CASSLVIRADGANVLTF.

The chain links TRBV2 to TRBJ1-4; 9 bases match TRBD1. Germline CDR1 and CDR2: SNHLY and FYNNEI. CDR3 size: 13 residues. V gave up 7 bases and J gave up 11 bases; unmatched junction bases: 8. CDR3 loop: CASTGQGMEKLFF. CDR3 nucleotides: TGTGCCAGCACCGGACAGGGGATGGAGAAACTGTTTTTT.

The J gene is TRBJ1-5, the V gene TRBV5-8; TRBD1 aligns across 7 bases. V was clipped by 6 bases and J by 6 bases; unmatched bases: 9. Germline-derived CDR1 and CDR2 are SGHTS and YDEGEE. The CDR3 runs to 14 residues. The CDR3: CASTSRQGVQPQHF. The CDR3 DNA reads TGTGCCAGCACCTCACGACAGGGAGTTCAGCCCCAGCATTTT.

V is TRBV11-2 and J is TRBJ1-6; D is uncertain. The germline V gene has CDR1 SGHAT and CDR2 FQNNGV. Trimming took off 0 bases at V and 6 bases at J, with 6 bases between the two ends. The CDR3 spans 14 residues. The CDR3 DNA is TGTGCCAGCAGCTTAGAACAGTTTAATTCACCCCTCCACTTT. It yields the protein CASSLEQFNSPLHF.

The chain recombines TRBV7-2 with TRBJ2-7; D gene unclear. The CDR3 loop spans 11 amino acids. Germline V lookup: CDR1 SGHTA, CDR2 FQGNSA. V lost 5 bases and J 2 bases, leaving 4 bases between the germline ends. CDR3 protein: CASSPAYEQYF. CDR3 coding DNA: TGTGCCAGCAGCCCCGCCTACGAGCAGTACTTC.

This clone was counted a few times. The chain combines TRBV7-8 with TRBJ2-5, with D perhaps TRBD2 (5 bases). The DNA matches TRBJ2-7 better at its end, which makes the J call doubtful. This CDR3 is built from 16 residues. Germline V gives CDR1 SGHVS, CDR2 FQNEAQ. CDR3 region: CASSQEIAWSSYEQYF. The CDR3 coding sequence is TGTGCCAGCAGCCAGGAAATAGCGTGGAGCTCCTACGAGCAGTACTTC.

On this clone itself: Other DNA sequences within the sample encode an identical CDR3. The rearrangement joins TRBV5-4 to TRBJ2-5; D is ambiguous. CDR3 size: 12 residues. From germline, CDR1 is SGHNT and CDR2 YYREEE (reference sequence). V was clipped by 4 bases and J by 5 bases, with 9 bases between them. The CDR3 region has the DNA TGTGCCAGCAGCCTGCCCGGGGAGACCCAGTACTTC. It encodes CASSLPGETQYF.

This clone was counted once. The V and J genes are TRBV10-3 and TRBJ1-5, with TRBD1 identical over 8 bases. The CDR3 has 17 amino acids. CDR1 is ENHRY, CDR2 SYGVKD, per germline. V trimming: 5 bases; J trimming: 0 bases; junction bases outside the gene matches: 9. The CDR3 sequence is CAISQGASAYSNQPQHF. The CDR3 DNA reads TGTGCCATCAGTCAGGGGGCCAGCGCTTATAGCAATCAGCCCCAGCATTTT.